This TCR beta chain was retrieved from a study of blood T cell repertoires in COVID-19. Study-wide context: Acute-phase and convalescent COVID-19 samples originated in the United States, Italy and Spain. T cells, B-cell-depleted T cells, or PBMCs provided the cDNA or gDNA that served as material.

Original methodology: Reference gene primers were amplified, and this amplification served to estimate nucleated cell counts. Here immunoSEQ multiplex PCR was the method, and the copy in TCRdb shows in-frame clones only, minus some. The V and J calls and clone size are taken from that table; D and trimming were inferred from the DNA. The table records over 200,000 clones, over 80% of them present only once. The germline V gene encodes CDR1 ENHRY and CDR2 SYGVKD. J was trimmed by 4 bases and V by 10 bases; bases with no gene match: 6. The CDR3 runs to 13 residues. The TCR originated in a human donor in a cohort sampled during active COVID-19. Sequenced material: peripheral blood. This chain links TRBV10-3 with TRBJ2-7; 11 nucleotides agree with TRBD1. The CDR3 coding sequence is TGTGCCACTACCGGACAGGGGGCTTACGAGCAGTACTTC. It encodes CATTGQGAYEQYF.